This passage covers 24 T cell receptor beta chains from one sample sequenced in a study of blood T cell repertoires in COVID-19. This table comes from immunoSEQ multiplex PCR, and its TCRdb copy is limited to in-frame clones, with some not included. Counted here are fewer than 450,000 clones, about 92% occurring once; the ten biggest clones make up around 0.6%. Sequencing input: PBMCs or T cells enriched from blood (not recorded which). The receptors originated from a man aged 18-30 years who had recovered from COVID-19.

CDR3 sequence reads: CASSYGTVKETQYF. CDR3 nucleotides: TGTGCCAGCAGCTACGGGACAGTTAAAGAGACCCAGTACTTC. The chain links TRBV5-5 to TRBJ2-5, with 7 bases lining up with TRBD1. CDR1 is SGHKS, CDR2 YYEKEE, per germline (reference sequence). The CDR3 is made up of 14 amino acids. V gave up 3 bases and J gave up 3 bases; unmatched junction bases: 5.

The rearrangement joins TRBV7-2 to TRBJ1-4; 7 bases fit TRBD1. This CDR3 is built from 15 residues. Germline loops: CDR1 SGHTA, CDR2 FQGNSA. V lost 0 bases, J lost 7 bases, and 5 bases stayed unmatched. CDR3 sequence: CASSLAVRGSEKLFF. In DNA, the CDR3 is TGTGCCAGCAGCTTAGCGGTCAGGGGGAGTGAAAAACTGTTTTTT. Variable domain in full (rest from reference TRBV7-2 and TRBJ1-4): GAGVSQSPSNKVTEKGKDVELRCDPISGHTALYWYRQSLGQGLEFLIYFQGNSAPDKSGLPSDRFSAERTGGSVSTLTIQRTQQEDSAVYLCASSLAVRGSEKLFFGSGTQLSVL.

This clone has only a few counts. The chain joins TRBV2 to TRBJ1-1, with 8 bases identical to TRBD1. The CDR3 is 13 amino acids. Looked up from germline, CDR1 is SNHLY and CDR2 is FYNNEI. The V and J ends lost 7 bases and 4 bases, in that order; junction bases with no gene match: 5. Here the CDR3 reads CASTPDRVTEAFF. The CDR3 DNA sequence: TGTGCCAGCACCCCGGACAGGGTCACTGAAGCTTTCTTT.

The chain is built from TRBV5-6 and TRBJ1-2; 7 bases are a match to TRBD1. J was trimmed by 6 bases and V by 0 bases; bases with no gene match: 2. This CDR3 comprises 13 residues. The germline V gene encodes CDR1 SGHDT and CDR2 YYEEEE. The CDR3 protein is CASSLAGGHGYTF. CDR3 sequence (DNA): TGTGCCAGCAGCTTGGCAGGGGGACATGGCTACACCTTC.

V gene TRBV28 combines with J gene TRBJ1-1; TRBD1 aligns across 8 bases. CDR1 is MDHEN, CDR2 SYDVKM, per germline. Trimming cost V 2 bases and J 6 bases; bases outside gene matches: 8. The CDR3 loop spans 15 amino acids. The CDR3 bases are TGTGCCAGCAGTTTAGGGCAGGGGGCTCGTGCTGAAGCTTTCTTT. Its translation: CASSLGQGARAEAFF.

The chain employs TRBV28 and TRBJ2-3; 10 nucleotides agree with TRBD1. The CDR3 length is 16 residues. The V and J ends lost 3 bases and 1 base, in that order; junction bases with no gene match: 4. Germline CDR1 is MDHEN and CDR2 is SYDVKM. This CDR3 reads CASSFAGQGGTDTQYF. The CDR3 bases are TGTGCCAGCAGTTTCGCCGGACAGGGGGGCACAGATACGCAGTATTTT.

V is TRBV7-9 and J is TRBJ1-6; the D is unclear. The V gene's germline CDR1 is SEHNR and CDR2 FQNEAQ (reference sequence). The CDR3 loop spans 13 amino acids. V dropped 0 bases and J dropped 8 bases, with 5 bases sitting between them. CDR3 loop: CASSLARDSPLHF. CDR3 DNA: TGTGCCAGCAGCTTAGCGAGGGATTCACCCCTCCACTTT.

V gene TRBV7-8 combines with J gene TRBJ2-1, with 10 bases lining up with TRBD2. The germline V gene encodes CDR1 SGHVS and CDR2 FQNEAQ. Unmatched junction bases numbered 10, after V lost 2 bases and J lost 6 bases. This CDR3 region has 17 residues. The CDR3 DNA is TGTGCCAGCAGCTTACCCAAAGCGGGAGGGGGGCCCAATGAGCAGTTCTTC. This codes for CASSLPKAGGGPNEQFF.

V is TRBV19 and J is TRBJ1-5; TRBD1 agrees at 9 bases. CDR1 and CDR2 (germline): LNHDA, SQIVND (reference sequence). This CDR3 region has 16 residues. The trim removed 9 bases at V and 0 bases at J, leaving 9 bases unmatched. As DNA, the CDR3 is TGTGCCAGCACAGGGGGCCCCTATTATAGCAATCAGCCCCAGCATTTT. Its protein is CASTGGPYYSNQPQHF.

The chain combines TRBV25-1 with TRBJ1-5, with a possible D match to TRBD1 (5 bases). Per germline, CDR1 MGHDK and CDR2 SYGVNS. The CDR3 is 13 amino acids. V was shortened by 3 bases and J by 2 bases, with 5 bases between the two germline ends. The CDR3 region has the DNA TGTGCCAGCAGTGACAGGGGCAATCAGCCCCAGCATTTT. It translates to CASSDRGNQPQHF.

The chain links TRBV11-3 to TRBJ2-3, with 7 bases lining up with TRBD2. Germline CDR1 and CDR2: SGHNT and YENEEA. After removal of 5 bases from V and 6 bases from J, the junction contained 8 bases not matched to a gene. This CDR3 has 14 amino acids. In DNA form, the CDR3 reads TGTGCCAGCAGCCGGGGAGGGGACCACGATACGCAGTATTTT. This gives the protein CASSRGGDHDTQYF.

This chain links TRBV5-1 with TRBJ1-2, with a tentative D call TRBD1 (5 bases). Germline V gives CDR1 SGHRS, CDR2 YFSETQ. The CDR3 has 14 amino acids. The V gene lost 0 bases and the J gene lost 2 bases, with 8 bases spanning the gap. CDR3 DNA: TGCGCCAGCAGCTTGGGGGCAGGGAACTATGGCTACACCTTC. Encoded protein: CASSLGAGNYGYTF. The complete variable domain, with remaining parts taken from reference TRBV5-1 and TRBJ1-2, reads KAGVTQTPRYLIKTRGQQVTLSCSPISGHRSVSWYQQTPGQGLQFLFEYFSETQRNKGNFPGRFSGRQFSNSRSEMNVSTLELGDSALYLCASSLGAGNYGYTFGSGTRLTVV.

The chain couples TRBV3-1 (or the pseudogene TRBV3-2) to TRBJ1-2; 9 bases fit TRBD1. The CDR3 spans 15 residues. CDR1 and CDR2 (germline): LGHDT, YNNKEL (reference sequence). Trimming removed 2 bases from V and 4 bases from J; junction bases left unmatched: 5. The CDR3 loop is CASSQPGTGIYGYTF. Here the CDR3 DNA reads TGTGCCAGCAGCCAACCTGGGACAGGGATCTATGGCTACACCTTC.

The V and J genes are TRBV5-1 and TRBJ1-1; D not certain. This CDR3 is 17 amino acids long. Trimming cost V 3 bases and J 0 bases, with 18 bases left between them. Germline V gene data show CDR1 as SGHRS and CDR2 as YFSETQ. The CDR3 nucleotides read TGCGCCAGCAGCTCCCCGGGTCAAAGGCGAGTGAACACTGAAGCTTTCTTT. Encoded protein: CASSSPGQRRVNTEAFF. Full variable domain (rest looked up from reference TRBV5-1 and TRBJ1-1): KAGVTQTPRYLIKTRGQQVTLSCSPISGHRSVSWYQQTPGQGLQFLFEYFSETQRNKGNFPGRFSGRQFSNSRSEMNVSTLELGDSALYLCASSSPGQRRVNTEAFFGQGTRLTVV.

The chain has TRBV5-1 and TRBJ1-1; 9 nucleotides match TRBD1. The CDR3 extends over 13 amino acids. Germline V gene sequence: CDR1 SGHRS, CDR2 YFSETQ. After removal of 1 base from V and 7 bases from J, the junction contained 2 bases not matched to a gene. The CDR3 reads CASSLSGQGEAFF. The CDR3 DNA reads TGCGCCAGCAGCTTGTCGGGACAGGGTGAAGCTTTCTTT.

The chain combines TRBV11-2 with TRBJ2-3; D unclear. The CDR3 loop spans 13 amino acids. V shed 5 bases and J shed 2 bases, with 8 bases lying between them. Germline V gene lookup returns CDR1 SGHAT and CDR2 FQNNGV. CDR3 loop: CASSEAPTDTQYF. CDR3 coding DNA: TGTGCCAGCAGCGAAGCCCCCACAGATACGCAGTATTTT.

CDR3 DNA: TGTGCCAGCAGCTTAGGTTCTAGCGGGAGAGGAAATGAGCAGTTCTTC. Protein: CASSLGSSGRGNEQFF. The chain employs TRBV11-2 and TRBJ2-1; 10 nucleotides line up with TRBD2. J was trimmed by 7 bases and V by 1 base; bases with no gene match: 7. This CDR3 has 16 residues. Germline V lookup: CDR1 SGHAT, CDR2 FQNNGV.

This clone was counted a single time. This chain connects TRBV4-1 to TRBJ2-5, with 9 bases that match TRBD1. The trim removed 2 bases at V and 4 bases at J, leaving 8 bases unmatched. Germline V gene lookup returns CDR1 MGHRA and CDR2 YSYEKL. The CDR3 has 16 residues. Here the CDR3 DNA reads TGCGCCAGCAGCCAATCAGGACAGGGGATTACAGAGACCCAGTACTTC. This gives the protein CASSQSGQGITETQYF.

The rearrangement links TRBV9 to TRBJ1-5, with 7 bases lining up with TRBD1. The CDR3 spans 14 residues. Germline CDR1 reads SGDLS; CDR2 reads YYNGEE. The V segment lost 1 base and the J segment 5 bases; nucleotides outside the gene matches: 3. As DNA, the CDR3 is TGTGCCAGCAGCGTACAGGGGGAATATCAGCCCCAGCATTTT. Translating gives CASSVQGEYQPQHF.

The J gene is TRBJ1-6, the V gene TRBV20-1; TRBD1 aligns across 10 bases. Germline CDR1 reads DFQATT; CDR2 reads SNEGSKA (reference sequence). CDR3 size: 14 residues. The V and J ends lost 3 bases and 10 bases, in that order; junction bases with no gene match: 6. The chain's CDR3 is CSASVGQGVSPLHF. The CDR3 DNA reads as TGCAGTGCTAGTGTAGGACAGGGGGTATCACCCCTCCACTTT.

This clone was detected only once. The rearrangement joins TRBV19 to TRBJ2-1; TRBD2 agrees at 11 bases. Germline CDR1 reads LNHDA; CDR2 reads SQIVND (reference sequence). With 2 bases clipped from V and 2 bases from J, the junction kept 8 bases outside the gene matches. The CDR3 loop spans 18 amino acids. In DNA form, the CDR3 reads TGTGCCAGTAGTATACGATCTAGCGGGAGGTTGACCTACAATGAGCAGTTCTTC. Residues: CASSIRSSGRLTYNEQFF. The whole variable domain, filled in from reference TRBV19 and TRBJ2-1, reads DGGITQSPKYLFRKEGQNVTLSCEQNLNHDAMYWYRQDPGQGLRLIYYSQIVNDFQKGDIAEGYSVSREKKESFPLTVTSAQKNPTAFYLCASSIRSSGRLTYNEQFFGPGTRLTVL.

The count of this clone is one. As DNA, the CDR3 is TGTGCCAGTAGTATAAGTTGGACAGGGGATAACTATGGCTACACCTTC. Amino acids: CASSISWTGDNYGYTF. This chain joins TRBV19 and TRBJ1-2, with TRBD1 matching 9 bases. The J segment lost 1 base and the V segment lost 2 bases, leaving 5 bases of the junction unmatched. CDR3 length: 16 residues. Germline CDR1 reads LNHDA; CDR2 reads SQIVND (reference sequence).

CDR3 amino acids: CASSWGLNTEAFF. DNA for the CDR3: TGTGCCAGCAGCTGGGGCCTGAACACTGAAGCTTTCTTT. V gene TRBV7-2 combines with J gene TRBJ1-1; possibly TRBD1 for D (5 bases). The CDR3 runs to 13 residues. Germline values: CDR1 SGHTA, CDR2 FQGNSA. The ends were cut back, 4 bases at V and 0 bases at J, with 6 bases in the middle. The full variable domain, its missing parts supplied by reference TRBV7-2 and TRBJ1-1, is GAGVSQSPSNKVTEKGKDVELRCDPISGHTALYWYRQSLGQGLEFLIYFQGNSAPDKSGLPSDRFSAERTGGSVSTLTIQRTQQEDSAVYLCASSWGLNTEAFFGQGTRLTVV.

The chain recombines TRBV18 with TRBJ2-7; 8 nucleotides match TRBD1. The CDR3 has 14 amino acids. V shed 6 bases, J shed 7 bases, and the junction held 11 bases outside the gene matches. Germline CDR1 is KGHSH and CDR2 is LQKENI. CDR3 sequence (DNA): TGTGCCAGCTCCCCTGGACAGGGAATCAGGGAGCAGTACTTC. This encodes CASSPGQGIREQYF. Full variable domain (rest looked up from reference TRBV18 and TRBJ2-7): NAGVMQNPRHLVRRRGQEARLRCSPMKGHSHVYWYRQLPEEGLKFMVYLQKENIIDESGMPKERFSAEFPKEGPSILRIQQVVRGDSAAYFCASSPGQGIREQYFGPGTRLTVT.